Presented here are 21 T cell receptor beta chains from one specimen sequenced in a study of graft-versus-host responses after intestinal transplantation. Only in-frame clones appear in the TCRdb table, and some are missing; sequencing was by immunoSEQ multiplex PCR. The table lists 100,000 to 120,000 clones, around 93% of them singletons. These receptors have no identified antigens. The sample was unstimulated CD8+ T cells sorted from spleen or lymph node cells, taken before intestinal transplant. Source of these receptors: a human donor who received an intestinal transplant.

The genes are TRBV5-4 and TRBJ2-7, with D possibly TRBD2 on 7 matching bases. Germline V lookup: CDR1 SGHNT, CDR2 YYREEE (reference sequence). The V and J ends lost 5 bases and 0 bases respectively, with 21 bases between them. This CDR3 is built from 17 residues. CDR3 protein: CASRIPRGGPSSYEQYF. The CDR3 DNA sequence: TGTGCCAGCAGGATCCCGAGGGGGGGCCCTAGCTCCTACGAGCAGTACTTC.

The chain uses TRBV30 and TRBJ2-5; D tentatively fits TRBD1 or TRBD2 (5 bases each). V lost 5 bases, J lost 4 bases, and 11 bases lay in between. The CDR3 is made up of 12 amino acids. CDR1 and CDR2 from the germline V gene are GTSNPN and SVGIG (reference sequence). The CDR3 spells CAWEWGTETQYF. CDR3 sequence (DNA): TGTGCCTGGGAGTGGGGGACAGAGACCCAGTACTTC.

The genes are TRBV27 and TRBJ1-2; D gene ambiguous. Trimming pared 0 bases from V and 4 bases from J, leaving 9 bases between. This CDR3 is built from 14 residues. Germline lookup yields CDR1 MNHEY and CDR2 SMNVEV (reference sequence). In nucleotides, the CDR3 is TGTGCCAGCAGTTTATCGTCGGAACCCTATGGCTACACCTTC. Its protein is CASSLSSEPYGYTF.

CDR3 bases: TGTGCCAGTTCCACTACGGGCTATGGCTACACCTTC. This sequence encodes CASSTTGYGYTF. This chain links TRBV19 with TRBJ1-2; D call uncertain. From germline, CDR1 is LNHDA and CDR2 SQIVND (reference sequence). V shed 8 bases and J shed 4 bases, with 11 bases lying between them. CDR3 size: 12 residues.

The chain is built from TRBV6-1 and TRBJ2-7; no firm D call. The CDR3 totals 13 residues. The V and J ends lost 4 bases and 0 bases respectively, with 7 bases between them. CDR1 is MNHNS and CDR2 is SASEGT in the germline V gene. The CDR3 DNA is TGTGCCAGCAGTGGTTACCGCTCCTACGAGCAGTACTTC. As protein: CASSGYRSYEQYF.

J is TRBJ1-1 and V is TRBV6-1; a weak D match, TRBD1 (5 bases). The CDR3 length is 13 residues. Germline CDR1 is MNHNS and CDR2 is SASEGT. Trimming cost V 2 bases and J 7 bases, with 11 bases left between them. The CDR3 loop is CASSEQGHFEAFF. The CDR3 coding sequence is TGTGCCAGCAGTGAACAAGGACATTTTGAAGCTTTCTTT.

The V call is TRBV19, the J call TRBJ1-5; D uncertain. This CDR3 is built from 12 residues. The germline V gene encodes CDR1 LNHDA and CDR2 SQIVND (reference sequence). Trimming removed 1 base at V and 6 bases at J, with 4 bases between. This chain's CDR3 is CASSIGGQPQHF. CDR3 nucleotide sequence: TGTGCCAGTAGTATAGGGGGTCAGCCCCAGCATTTT.

This sequence joins TRBV9 and TRBJ2-3; 10 nucleotides line up with TRBD2. CDR3 size: 16 residues. The germline V gene has CDR1 SGDLS and CDR2 YYNGEE. V shed 3 bases, J shed 4 bases, and the junction held 8 bases outside the gene matches. CDR3 amino acids: CASSAPLAGVSDTQYF. The CDR3 bases are TGTGCCAGCAGCGCCCCCCTAGCGGGAGTGTCAGATACGCAGTATTTT.

The rearrangement uses TRBV27 and TRBJ2-1; D is possibly TRBD2 (6 bases). The V and J ends lost 8 bases and 0 bases respectively, with 14 bases between them. The germline CDR1 and CDR2 sequences are MNHEY and SMNVEV (reference sequence). This CDR3 has 15 amino acids. The CDR3 region has the DNA TGTGCCAGCGTCCAGGAGGGCGGCTCCTACAATGAGCAGTTCTTC. Its translation is CASVQEGGSYNEQFF.

The rearrangement links TRBV27 to TRBJ2-1; 7 bases are shared with TRBD1. The CDR3 spans 15 residues. Germline trimming cut 7 bases from V and 3 bases from J; bases unmatched to any gene: 9. Germline V gene lookup returns CDR1 MNHEY and CDR2 SMNVEV (reference sequence). The CDR3 here is CASTVSGQHYNEQFF. Here the CDR3 DNA reads TGTGCCAGCACCGTCTCGGGACAGCACTACAATGAGCAGTTCTTC.

This chain links TRBV5-4 with TRBJ1-1; D perhaps matches TRBD1 (5 bases). Trimming left V 0 bases short and J 3 bases short, with 12 bases between. Germline CDR1 and CDR2: SGHNT and YYREEE (reference sequence). The CDR3 runs 15 residues. In DNA, the CDR3 is TGTGCCAGCAGCTTGGCCCGTGGGGCAGACACTGAAGCTTTCTTT. Translation: CASSLARGADTEAFF.

This chain connects TRBV19 to TRBJ2-7, with D possibly matching TRBD1 (5 bases). CDR1 is LNHDA and CDR2 is SQIVND in the germline V gene (reference sequence). V was trimmed by 3 bases and J by 3 bases, leaving 15 bases between them. The CDR3 consists of 15 residues. In DNA form, the CDR3 reads TGTGCCAGTAGTATGGGGCAGGGTGGGTTCTACGAGCAGTACTTC. It is translated as CASSMGQGGFYEQYF.

The genes are TRBV27 and TRBJ1-2; D call uncertain. The germline gives CDR1 MNHEY, CDR2 SMNVEV (reference sequence). The CDR3 spans 12 residues. V was pared by 4 bases and J by 4 bases, with 7 bases between. The CDR3 is CASSSGPYGYTF. The CDR3 bases are TGTGCCAGCAGTTCCGGGCCCTATGGCTACACCTTC.

This CDR3 reads CASSLGEFYEQYF. CDR3 DNA sequence: TGTGCCAGCAGTTTGGGTGAATTCTACGAGCAGTACTTC. V is TRBV28 and J is TRBJ2-7, with D uncertain. V dropped 3 bases and J dropped 3 bases, with 9 bases sitting between them. The length of the CDR3 is 13 residues. The germline CDR1 and CDR2 sequences are MDHEN and SYDVKM.

This clone was detected only a few times. The chain combines TRBV18 with TRBJ1-5; maybe TRBD1 (5 bases). CDR1 is KGHSH and CDR2 is LQKENI in the germline V gene. The V gene lost 0 bases and the J gene lost 3 bases, with 6 bases spanning the gap. This CDR3 spans 14 amino acids. CDR3 amino acids: CASSPPDNNQPQHF. DNA of the CDR3: TGTGCCAGCTCACCACCGGACAACAATCAGCCCCAGCATTTT.

This clone has a single count. This chain joins TRBV5-6 and TRBJ2-5; 11 bases fit TRBD1. V shed 3 bases, J shed 3 bases, and the junction held 1 base outside the gene matches. The CDR3 loop spans 14 amino acids. Germline lookup yields CDR1 SGHDT and CDR2 YYEEEE. The CDR3: CASSWDRGEETQYF. CDR3 bases: TGTGCCAGCAGCTGGGACAGGGGGGAAGAGACCCAGTACTTC.

The chain couples TRBV6-1 to TRBJ2-7; D tentatively reads TRBD1 or TRBD2 (5 bases each). Germline V gene data show CDR1 as MNHNS and CDR2 as SASEGT. There are 14 residues in the CDR3. The V gene lost 2 bases and the J gene lost 3 bases, with 11 bases spanning the gap. For the CDR3, the DNA is TGTGCCAGCAGTGAAATGGTGGGGGTCTACGAGCAGTACTTC. Translating it yields CASSEMVGVYEQYF.

The V and J genes are TRBV6-1 and TRBJ1-4; no firm D call. CDR1 and CDR2 from the germline V gene are MNHNS and SASEGT. This CDR3 is 15 amino acids long. Deletions cut 2 bases from V and 3 bases from J, with 10 bases between. The DNA for the CDR3 is TGTGCCAGCAGTGAAATAGGGAGGGCTAATGAAAAACTGTTTTTT. Protein product: CASSEIGRANEKLFF.

The genes are TRBV7-9 and TRBJ2-3, with D possibly being TRBD2 (6 bases). From germline, CDR1 is SEHNR and CDR2 FQNEAQ (reference sequence). The CDR3 sequence is 15 residues long. Trimming shortened V by 1 base and J by 4 bases, and 12 bases separated the two germline ends. The CDR3 region has the DNA TGTGCCAGCAGCTTAGTAGAGCGGGCGGCAGATACGCAGTATTTT. Amino acid sequence: CASSLVERAADTQYF.

V gene TRBV11-2 combines with J gene TRBJ2-5; tentatively, D is TRBD2 (5 bases). Trimming removed 3 bases at V and 7 bases at J, with 12 bases between. This CDR3 is 13 amino acids long. CDR1 and CDR2 from the germline V gene are SGHAT and FQNNGV. In DNA, the CDR3 is TGTGCCAGCAGCTTTAAGGACTTGGGGACCCAGTACTTC. Translating gives CASSFKDLGTQYF.

CDR3 sequence: CASSLGGAYNQPQHF. CDR3 nucleotide sequence: TGTGCCAGCAGCTTGGGTGGGGCTTACAATCAGCCCCAGCATTTT. J is TRBJ1-5 and V is TRBV5-6; possible D gene TRBD1, 5 bases. V was clipped by 0 bases and J by 3 bases, with 10 bases between them. CDR1 and CDR2 (germline): SGHDT, YYEEEE. CDR3 length: 15 residues. Complete variable domain (other parts from reference TRBV5-6 and TRBJ1-5): DAGVTQSPTHLIKTRGQQVTLRCSPKSGHDTVSWYQQALGQGPQFIFQYYEEEERQRGNFPDRFSGHQFPNYSSELNVNALLLGDSALYLCASSLGGAYNQPQHFGDGTRLSIL.